The clone carrying this TCR beta chain was seen many times. What it recognizes is unknown. The source of the sample is a study of molecular identifiers for immune sequencing clone quantification. The wider study: In the replicates, RNA derived from approximately 20,000 or 100,000 naive CD8 cells was divided into five parts, and four were sequenced. Study findings and constraints: A single cell's spiked Jurkat TCR RNA was reportedly detectable among 900,000 to 1,000,000 naive cells. Highly expanded clone sizes could be underestimated by identical TCR molecules that share a barcode.

TCRdb fed the PCR reads into MiXCR, producing one record per CDR3 protein. Among 550,000 to 750,000 distinct CDR3 sequences, just under 20% were seen once, and the ten largest hold around 0.86%. V was pared by 1 base and J by 3 bases, with 5 bases of the junction left unmatched. This CDR3 comprises 16 residues. The germline CDR1 and CDR2 sequences are SGHRS and YFSETQ. Sample: naive CD8+ T cells from blood, with Jurkat cell RNA spiked in. Subset of the sample: FACS-sorted CD8+CD4-CCR7+CD45RA+ naive T cells. This sequence was found in a human donor in good health. Some libraries in this study had Jurkat cell RNA spiked in. The gene calls are TRBV5-1 and TRBJ2-3; 10 bases align to TRBD2. Here the CDR3 DNA reads TGCGCCAGCAGCTTGTCTACTAGCGGGGAAACAGATACGCAGTATTTT. Protein product: CASSLSTSGETDTQYF.